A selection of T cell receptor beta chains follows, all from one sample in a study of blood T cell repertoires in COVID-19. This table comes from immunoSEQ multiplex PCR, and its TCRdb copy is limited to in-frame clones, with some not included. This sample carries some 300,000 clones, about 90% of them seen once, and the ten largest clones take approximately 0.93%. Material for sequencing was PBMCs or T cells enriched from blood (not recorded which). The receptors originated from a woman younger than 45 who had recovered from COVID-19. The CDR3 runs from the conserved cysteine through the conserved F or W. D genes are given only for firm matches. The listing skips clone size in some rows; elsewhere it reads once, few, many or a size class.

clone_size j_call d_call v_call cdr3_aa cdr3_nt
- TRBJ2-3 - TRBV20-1 CSAGVTTGTDTQYF TGCAGTGCTGGTGTGACAACGGGCACAGATACGCAGTATTTT
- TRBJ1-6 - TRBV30 CAYNAYNSPLHF TGTGCCTACAACGCCTATAATTCACCCCTCCACTTT
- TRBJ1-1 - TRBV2 CASSGGTNTEAFF TGTGCCAGCAGTGGAGGCACTAACACTGAAGCTTTCTTT
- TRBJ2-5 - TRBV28 CASSWQGQETQYF TGTGCCAGCAGTTGGCAGGGCCAAGAGACCCAGTACTTC
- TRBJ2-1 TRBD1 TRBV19 CASSTRTGQEFF TGTGCCAGTAGTACACGGACAGGGCAGGAGTTCTTC
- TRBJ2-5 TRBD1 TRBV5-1 CASSLGQGRGTQYF TGCGCCAGCAGCTTGGGACAGGGAAGGGGAACCCAGTACTTC
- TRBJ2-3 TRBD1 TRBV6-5 CASSRQGIHTDTQYF TGTGCCAGCAGTCGACAGGGGATCCACACAGATACGCAGTATTTT
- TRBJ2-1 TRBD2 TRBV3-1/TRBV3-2 CASSQVAGGVNEQFF TGTGCCAGCAGCCAAGTAGCGGGGGGGGTCAATGAGCAGTTCTTC
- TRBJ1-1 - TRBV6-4 CASSFHRGTEAFF TGTGCCAGCTCATTCCACCGAGGGACTGAAGCTTTCTTT
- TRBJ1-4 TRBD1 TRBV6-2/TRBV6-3 CASSYSARGHEKLFF TGTGCCAGCAGTTACTCCGCCAGGGGGCATGAAAAACTGTTTTTT
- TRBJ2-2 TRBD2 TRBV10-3 CAIGTSTGELFF TGTGCCATAGGGACTAGCACCGGGGAGCTGTTTTTT
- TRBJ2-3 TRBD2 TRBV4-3 CASSQEGGDADTQYF TGCGCCAGCAGCCAAGAGGGGGGGGACGCAGATACGCAGTATTTT
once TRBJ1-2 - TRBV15 CATSRGGTGGGGYTF TGTGCCACCAGCAGAGGGGGTACGGGGGGTGGCGGCTACACCTTC
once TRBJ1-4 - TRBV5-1 CASSFIGGAGNEKLFF TGCGCCAGCAGCTTTATCGGGGGAGCAGGGAATGAAAAACTGTTTTTT
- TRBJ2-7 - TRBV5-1 CASSFGLGAYEQYF TGCGCCAGCAGCTTTGGGTTGGGAGCCTACGAGCAGTACTTC